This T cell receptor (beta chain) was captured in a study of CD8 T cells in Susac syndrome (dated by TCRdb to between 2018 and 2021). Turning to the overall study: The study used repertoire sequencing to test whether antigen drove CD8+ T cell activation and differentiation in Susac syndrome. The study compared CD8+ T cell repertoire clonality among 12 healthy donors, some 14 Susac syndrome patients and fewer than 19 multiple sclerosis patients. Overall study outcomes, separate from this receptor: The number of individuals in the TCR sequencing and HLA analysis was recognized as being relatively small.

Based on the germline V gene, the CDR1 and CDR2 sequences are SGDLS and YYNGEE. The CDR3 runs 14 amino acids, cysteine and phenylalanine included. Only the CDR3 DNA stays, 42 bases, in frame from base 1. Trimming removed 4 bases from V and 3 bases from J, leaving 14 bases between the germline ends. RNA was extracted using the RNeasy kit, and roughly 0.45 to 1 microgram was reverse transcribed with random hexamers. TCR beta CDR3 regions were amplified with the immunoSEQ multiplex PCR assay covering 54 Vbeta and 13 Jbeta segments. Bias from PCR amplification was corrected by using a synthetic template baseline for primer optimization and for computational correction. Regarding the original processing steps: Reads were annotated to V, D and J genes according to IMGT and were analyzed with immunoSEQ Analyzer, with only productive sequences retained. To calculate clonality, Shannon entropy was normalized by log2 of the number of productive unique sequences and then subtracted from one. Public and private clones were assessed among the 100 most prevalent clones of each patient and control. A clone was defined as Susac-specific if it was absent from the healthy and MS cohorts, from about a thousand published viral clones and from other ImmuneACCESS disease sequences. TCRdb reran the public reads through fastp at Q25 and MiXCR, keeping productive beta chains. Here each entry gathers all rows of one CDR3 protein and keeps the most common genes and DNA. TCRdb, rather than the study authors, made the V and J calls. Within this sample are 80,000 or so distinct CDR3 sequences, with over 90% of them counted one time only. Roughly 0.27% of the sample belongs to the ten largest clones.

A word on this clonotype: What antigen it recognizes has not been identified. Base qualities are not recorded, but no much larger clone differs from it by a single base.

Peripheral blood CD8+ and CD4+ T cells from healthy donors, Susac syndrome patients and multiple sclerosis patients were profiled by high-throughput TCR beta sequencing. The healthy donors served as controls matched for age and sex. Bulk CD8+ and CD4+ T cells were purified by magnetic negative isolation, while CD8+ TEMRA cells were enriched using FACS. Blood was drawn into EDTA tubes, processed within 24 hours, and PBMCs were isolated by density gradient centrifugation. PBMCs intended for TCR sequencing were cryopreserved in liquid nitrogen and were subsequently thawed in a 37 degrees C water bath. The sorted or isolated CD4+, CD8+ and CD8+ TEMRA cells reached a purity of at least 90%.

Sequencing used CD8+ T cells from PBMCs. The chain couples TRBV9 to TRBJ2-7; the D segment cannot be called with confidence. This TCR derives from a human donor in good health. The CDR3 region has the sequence CASSQSSSFYEQYF. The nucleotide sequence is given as TGTGCCAGCAGCCAGAGCTCATCGTTCTACGAGCAGTACTTC.